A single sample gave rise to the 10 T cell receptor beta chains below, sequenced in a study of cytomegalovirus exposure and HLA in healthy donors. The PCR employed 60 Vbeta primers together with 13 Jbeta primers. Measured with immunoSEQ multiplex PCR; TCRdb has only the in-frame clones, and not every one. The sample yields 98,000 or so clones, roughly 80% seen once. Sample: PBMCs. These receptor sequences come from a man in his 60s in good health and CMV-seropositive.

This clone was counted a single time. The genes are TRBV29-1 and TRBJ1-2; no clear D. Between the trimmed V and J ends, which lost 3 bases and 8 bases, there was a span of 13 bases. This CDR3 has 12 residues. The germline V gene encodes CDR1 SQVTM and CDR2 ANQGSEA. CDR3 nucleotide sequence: TGCAGCGTTGATAAACGCGGAAGCGGCTACACCTTC. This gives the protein CSVDKRGSGYTF.

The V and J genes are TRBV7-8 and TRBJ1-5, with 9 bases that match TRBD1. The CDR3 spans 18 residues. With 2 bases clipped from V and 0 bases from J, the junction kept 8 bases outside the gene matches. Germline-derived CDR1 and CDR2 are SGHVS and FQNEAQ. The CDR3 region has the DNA TGTGCCAGCAGCTTATTGGGACAGGGTATCGGTAGCAATCAGCCCCAGCATTTT. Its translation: CASSLLGQGIGSNQPQHF.

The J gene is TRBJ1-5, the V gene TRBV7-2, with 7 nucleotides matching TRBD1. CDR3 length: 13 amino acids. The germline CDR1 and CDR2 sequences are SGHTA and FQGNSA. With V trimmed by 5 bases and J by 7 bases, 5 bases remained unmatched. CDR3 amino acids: CASSPGTAQPQHF. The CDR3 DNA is TGTGCCAGCAGCCCCGGGACAGCACAGCCCCAGCATTTT.

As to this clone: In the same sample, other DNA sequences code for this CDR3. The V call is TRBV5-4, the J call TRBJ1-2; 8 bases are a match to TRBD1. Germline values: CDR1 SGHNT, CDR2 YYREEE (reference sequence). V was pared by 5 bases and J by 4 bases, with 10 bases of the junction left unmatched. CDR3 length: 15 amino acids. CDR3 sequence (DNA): TGTGCCAGCAGGAAACCGGGACAGGAGTTCTATGGCTACACCTTC. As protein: CASRKPGQEFYGYTF.

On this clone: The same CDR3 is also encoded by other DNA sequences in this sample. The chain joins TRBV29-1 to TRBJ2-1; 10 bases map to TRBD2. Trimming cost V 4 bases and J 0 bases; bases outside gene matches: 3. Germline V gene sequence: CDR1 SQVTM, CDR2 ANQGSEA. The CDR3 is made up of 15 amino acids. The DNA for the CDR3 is TGCAGCGTTGGGGTAGCGGGGGGCTCCTACAATGAGCAGTTCTTC. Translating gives CSVGVAGGSYNEQFF.

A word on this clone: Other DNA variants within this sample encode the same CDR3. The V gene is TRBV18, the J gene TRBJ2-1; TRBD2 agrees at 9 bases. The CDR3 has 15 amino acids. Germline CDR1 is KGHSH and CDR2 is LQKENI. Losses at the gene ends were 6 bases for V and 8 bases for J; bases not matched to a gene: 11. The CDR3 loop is CASSPRSGGAYEQFF. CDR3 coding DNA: TGTGCCAGCTCCCCTCGTAGCGGGGGAGCCTATGAGCAGTTCTTC.

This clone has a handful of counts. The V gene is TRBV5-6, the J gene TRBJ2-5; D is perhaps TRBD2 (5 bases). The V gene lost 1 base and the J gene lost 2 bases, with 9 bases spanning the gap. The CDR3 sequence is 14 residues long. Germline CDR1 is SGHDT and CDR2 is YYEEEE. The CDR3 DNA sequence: TGTGCCAGCAGCTTGTTCAGGAGGCAAGAGACCCAGTACTTC. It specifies CASSLFRRQETQYF.

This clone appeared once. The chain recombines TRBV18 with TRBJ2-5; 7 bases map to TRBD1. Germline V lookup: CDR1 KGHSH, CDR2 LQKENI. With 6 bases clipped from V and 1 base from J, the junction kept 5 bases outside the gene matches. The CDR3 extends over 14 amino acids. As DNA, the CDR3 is TGTGCCAGCTCGAACAGGGGTTCCCAAGAGACCCAGTACTTC. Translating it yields CASSNRGSQETQYF. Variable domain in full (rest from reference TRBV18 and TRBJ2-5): NAGVMQNPRHLVRRRGQEARLRCSPMKGHSHVYWYRQLPEEGLKFMVYLQKENIIDESGMPKERFSAEFPKEGPSILRIQQVVRGDSAAYFCASSNRGSQETQYFGPGTRLLVL.

This CDR3 reads CASSQDSGKETQYF. The CDR3 DNA sequence: TGCGCCAGCAGCCAAGATTCAGGAAAAGAGACCCAGTACTTC. The chain combines TRBV4-1 with TRBJ2-5; D ambiguous. Per the germline V gene, CDR1 is MGHRA and CDR2 is YSYEKL. This CDR3 contains 14 residues. Trimming cost V 0 bases and J 3 bases, with 8 bases left between them.

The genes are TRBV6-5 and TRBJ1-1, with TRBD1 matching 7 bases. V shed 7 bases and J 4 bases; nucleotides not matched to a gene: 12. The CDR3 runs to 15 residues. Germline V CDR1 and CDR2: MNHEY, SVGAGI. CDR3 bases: TGTGCCAGCATCCCCCGGGACAGCCTGCCCACTGAAGCTTTCTTT. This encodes CASIPRDSLPTEAFF.